The T cell receptor (beta chain) under discussion was sequenced for a study of cytotoxic CD8 clonotypes in ibrutinib-treated CLL. Profiled with immunoSEQ multiplex PCR; TCRdb holds only in-frame clones, not every one. The sample shows 20,000 or so clones, roughly 80% of them seen only once. Only a few counts were recorded for this clone. V was shortened by 3 bases and J by 10 bases, with 10 bases between the two germline ends. Germline-derived CDR1 and CDR2 are KGHSH and LQKENI. The CDR3 has 11 amino acids. This receptor was obtained from a human donor with chronic lymphocytic leukemia. This material consisted of PBMCs, taken before ibrutinib treatment. The chain uses TRBV18 and TRBJ2-7; possible D gene TRBD1, 6 bases. The CDR3 nucleotides are TGTGCCAGCTCACCCGGACAGAACCAGTACTTC. This encodes CASSPGQNQYF.